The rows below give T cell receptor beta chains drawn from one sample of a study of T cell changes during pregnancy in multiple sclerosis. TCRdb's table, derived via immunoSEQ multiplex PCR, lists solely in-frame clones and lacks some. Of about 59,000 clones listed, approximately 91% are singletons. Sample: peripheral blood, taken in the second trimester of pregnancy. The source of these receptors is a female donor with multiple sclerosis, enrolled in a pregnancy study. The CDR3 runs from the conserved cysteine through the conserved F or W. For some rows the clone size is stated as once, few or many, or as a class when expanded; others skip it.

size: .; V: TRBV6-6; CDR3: CASNTGSSYNEQFF
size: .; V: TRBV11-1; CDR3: CASSLDRTTGYEQYF
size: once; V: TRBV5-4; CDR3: CASSAVQGSLYF
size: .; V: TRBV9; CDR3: CASSPRGGPNTEAFF
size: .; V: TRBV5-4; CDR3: CASSSPPLNTEAFF
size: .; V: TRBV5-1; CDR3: CASSLGGALTDGYTF
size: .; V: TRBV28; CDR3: CASSRLAGSTDTQYF
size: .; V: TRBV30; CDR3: CAWNEGGPGTDTQYF
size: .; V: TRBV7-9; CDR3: CASSFKQSTYNEQFF
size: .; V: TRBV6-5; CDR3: CAVRDSRGNEQFF
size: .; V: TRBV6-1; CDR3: CASSAIGGTGPGTYGYTF
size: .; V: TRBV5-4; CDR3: CASSLDRGVAFF
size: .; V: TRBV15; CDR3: CATSREGRSSYNSPLHF
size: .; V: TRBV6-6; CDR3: CASCVTAPSPQHF
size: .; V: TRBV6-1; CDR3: CASSDPMGPTGDEQYF
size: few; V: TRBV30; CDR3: CAWGGQGDQPQHF
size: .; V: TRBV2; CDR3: CASSLQDRDSPLHF
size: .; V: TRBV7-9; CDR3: CASSLRGPNGELFF
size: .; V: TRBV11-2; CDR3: CASSLYADFEQYF
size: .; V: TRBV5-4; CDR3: CASSPGLLFKNEQYF
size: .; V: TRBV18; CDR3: CASSPNRGYEQYF
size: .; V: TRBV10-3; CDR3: CAISEKGVDYGYTF
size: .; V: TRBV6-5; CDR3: CASSPTPGATYEQYF
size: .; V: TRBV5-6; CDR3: CASSWPGQNEKLFF
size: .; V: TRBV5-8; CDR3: CASSSPAGYNSPLHF
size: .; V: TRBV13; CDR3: CASSHRRFLGPYNEQFF
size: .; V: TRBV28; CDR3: CASRPTGRHGGKLFF
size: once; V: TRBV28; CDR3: CASSLIGDTGELFF
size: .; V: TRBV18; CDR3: CASSPRGQGTDTQYF
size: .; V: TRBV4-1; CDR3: CASSQDTDSTYEQYF
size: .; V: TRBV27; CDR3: CASRSGPPGAEAFF
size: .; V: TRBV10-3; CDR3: CATGTSGPGNTIYF
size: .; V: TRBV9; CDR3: CASSYGLGAMNTEAFF
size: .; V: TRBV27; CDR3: CASSPSGGGYGYTF
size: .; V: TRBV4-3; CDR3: CASSQDSTNTGELFF
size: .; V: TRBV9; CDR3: CASSASSGDYEQYF
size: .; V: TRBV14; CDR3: CASSLLGGTTSGANVLTF
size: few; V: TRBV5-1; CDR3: CASSWGRETTEAFF
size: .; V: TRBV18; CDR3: CASSPLSPGEQYF
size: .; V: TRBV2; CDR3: CASRGTQGGEQYF